The 3 T cell receptor beta chains below were found in one sample sequenced in a study of neurological immune-mediated disorders. TCRdb analysed the 5' RACE reads with MiXCR anew, one entry per CDR3 protein. The sample lists 50,000 to 55,000 distinct CDR3 sequences; 3.8% were seen once. Sequencing used PBMCs. Every receptor here comes from a man aged 55 to 70 with multiple sclerosis.

This clonotype was seen at least ten times. The CDR3 here is CASSLEPGTLYEQYF. The CDR3 DNA reads as TGCGCCAGCAGCTTGGAGCCAGGAACGTTGTACGAGCAGTACTTC. V gene TRBV5-1 combines with J gene TRBJ2-7; D remains unclear. The CDR3 spans 15 residues. Germline CDR1 SGHRS, CDR2 YFSETQ. V was clipped by 0 bases and J by 4 bases, with 14 bases between them.

With respect to this clonotype: Being one base from a much bigger clone, this may be a read error. V and J are TRBV12-3 or TRBV12-4 and TRBJ1-2; D possibly corresponds to TRBD1 (6 bases). This CDR3 contains 9 residues. The CDR3 reads CASYTGSSF. CDR3 sequence (DNA): TGTGCCAGCTATACAGGGTCCAGCTTC.

This clonotype was observed many times. The chain combines TRBV20-1 with TRBJ1-4; 9 bases fit TRBD1. There are 16 residues in the CDR3. The germline V gene encodes CDR1 DFQATT and CDR2 SNEGSKA (reference sequence). The ends lost 0 bases at V and 5 bases at J; junction bases unmatched: 7. CDR3 DNA: TGCAGTGCTAGAGAGACACCCGGGACAGGGAATGAAAAACTGTTTTTT. This translates into CSARETPGTGNEKLFF.